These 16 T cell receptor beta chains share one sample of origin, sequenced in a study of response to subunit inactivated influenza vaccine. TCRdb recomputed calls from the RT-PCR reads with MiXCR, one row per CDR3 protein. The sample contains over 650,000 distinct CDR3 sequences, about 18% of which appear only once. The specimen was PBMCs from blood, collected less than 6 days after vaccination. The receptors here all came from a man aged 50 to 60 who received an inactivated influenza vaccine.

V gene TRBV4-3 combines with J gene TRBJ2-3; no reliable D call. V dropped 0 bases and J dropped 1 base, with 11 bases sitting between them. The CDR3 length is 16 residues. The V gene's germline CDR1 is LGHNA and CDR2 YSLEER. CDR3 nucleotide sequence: TGCGCCAGCAGCCAAGAACCTAAACGGGGCACAGATACGCAGTATTTT. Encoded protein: CASSQEPKRGTDTQYF.

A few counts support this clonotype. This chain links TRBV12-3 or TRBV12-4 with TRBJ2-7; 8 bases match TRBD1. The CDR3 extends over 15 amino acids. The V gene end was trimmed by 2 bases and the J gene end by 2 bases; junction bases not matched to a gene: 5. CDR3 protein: CASSLRRGLTYEQYF. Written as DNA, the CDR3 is TGTGCCAGCAGTTTACGCAGGGGGCTTACCTACGAGCAGTACTTC.

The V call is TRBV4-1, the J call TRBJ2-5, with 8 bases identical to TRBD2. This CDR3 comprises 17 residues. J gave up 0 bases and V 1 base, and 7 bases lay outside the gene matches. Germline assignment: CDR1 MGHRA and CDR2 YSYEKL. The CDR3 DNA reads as TGCGCCAGCAGCCAAGTTGGAAGCGGGAGACACCAAGAGACCCAGTACTTC. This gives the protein CASSQVGSGRHQETQYF.

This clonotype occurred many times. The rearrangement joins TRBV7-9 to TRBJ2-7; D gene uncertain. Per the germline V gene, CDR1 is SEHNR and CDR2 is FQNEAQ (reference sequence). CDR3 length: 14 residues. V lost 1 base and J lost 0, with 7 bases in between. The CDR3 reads CASSLGTVSYEQYF. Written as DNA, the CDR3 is TGTGCCAGCAGCTTAGGGACGGTCTCCTACGAGCAGTACTTC.

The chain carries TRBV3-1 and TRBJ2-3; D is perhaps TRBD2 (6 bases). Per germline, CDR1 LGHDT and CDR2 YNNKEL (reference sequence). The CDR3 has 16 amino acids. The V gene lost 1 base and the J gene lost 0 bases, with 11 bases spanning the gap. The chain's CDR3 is CASSQASVTSTDTQYF. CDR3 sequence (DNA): TGTGCCAGCAGCCAAGCTAGCGTGACAAGCACAGATACGCAGTATTTT.

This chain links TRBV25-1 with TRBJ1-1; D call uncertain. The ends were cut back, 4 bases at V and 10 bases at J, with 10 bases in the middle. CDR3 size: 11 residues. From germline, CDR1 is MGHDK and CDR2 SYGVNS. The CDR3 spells CASSALNRAFF. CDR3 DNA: TGTGCCAGCAGTGCACTTAACAGAGCTTTCTTT.

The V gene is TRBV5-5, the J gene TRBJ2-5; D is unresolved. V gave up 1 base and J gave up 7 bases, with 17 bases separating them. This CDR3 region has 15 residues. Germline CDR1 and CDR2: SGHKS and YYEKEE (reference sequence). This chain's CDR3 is CASSLSRQAHWTQYF. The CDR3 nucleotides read TGTGCCAGCAGCTTGTCTCGTCAGGCCCACTGGACCCAGTACTTC.

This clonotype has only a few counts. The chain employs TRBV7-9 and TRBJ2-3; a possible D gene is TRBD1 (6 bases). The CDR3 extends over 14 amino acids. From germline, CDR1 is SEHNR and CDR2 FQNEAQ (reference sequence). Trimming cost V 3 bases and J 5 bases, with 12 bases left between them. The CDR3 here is CASSLGHPEDTQYF. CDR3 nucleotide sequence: TGTGCCAGCAGCTTGGGACACCCCGAAGATACGCAGTATTTT.

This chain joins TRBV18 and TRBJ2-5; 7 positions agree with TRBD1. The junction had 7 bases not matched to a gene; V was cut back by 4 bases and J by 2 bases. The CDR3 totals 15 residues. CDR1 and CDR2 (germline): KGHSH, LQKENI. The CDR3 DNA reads TGTGCCAGCTCACAAAGGACAGGCCTTCAAGAGACCCAGTACTTC. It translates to CASSQRTGLQETQYF.

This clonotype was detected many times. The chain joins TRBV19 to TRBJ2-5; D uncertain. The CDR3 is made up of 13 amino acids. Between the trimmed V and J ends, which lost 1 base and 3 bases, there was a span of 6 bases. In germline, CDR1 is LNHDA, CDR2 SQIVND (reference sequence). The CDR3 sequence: CASSIGTEETQYF. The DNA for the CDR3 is TGTGCCAGTAGTATAGGAACAGAAGAGACCCAGTACTTC.

CDR3 nucleotide sequence: TGTGCCAGCAGCAAAGGGGACGGATCCTACAATGAGCAGTTCTTC. This translates into CASSKGDGSYNEQFF. The chain couples TRBV6-1 to TRBJ2-1; D assignment may be TRBD1 or TRBD2 (5 bases each). V gave up 6 bases and J gave up 1 base, with 13 bases separating them. Germline lookup yields CDR1 MNHNS and CDR2 SASEGT. This CDR3 region has 15 residues.

For the CDR3, the DNA is TGTGCCAGCAGCTTAAGAGGGGCGGACATTCAGTACTTC. Its translation is CASSLRGADIQYF. This chain links TRBV7-8 with TRBJ2-4; D tentatively reads TRBD1 or TRBD2 (5 bases each). Between the trimmed V and J ends, which lost 2 bases and 8 bases, there was a span of 10 bases. This CDR3 is 13 amino acids long. Germline V gives CDR1 SGHVS, CDR2 FQNEAQ.

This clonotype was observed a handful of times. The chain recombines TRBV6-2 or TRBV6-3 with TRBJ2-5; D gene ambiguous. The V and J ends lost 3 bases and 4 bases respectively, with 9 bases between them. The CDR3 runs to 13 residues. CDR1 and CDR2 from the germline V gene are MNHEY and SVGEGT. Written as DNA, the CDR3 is TGTGCCAGCAGTTATTTTATCCCAGAGACCCAGTACTTC. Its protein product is CASSYFIPETQYF.

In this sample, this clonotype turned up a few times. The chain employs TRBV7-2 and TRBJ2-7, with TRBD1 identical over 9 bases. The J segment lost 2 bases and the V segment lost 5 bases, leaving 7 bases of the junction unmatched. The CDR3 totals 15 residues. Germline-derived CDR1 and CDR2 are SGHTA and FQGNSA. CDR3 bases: TGTGCCAGCAGCGTCCGGGACAGGGCTACCTACGAGCAGTACTTC. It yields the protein CASSVRDRATYEQYF.

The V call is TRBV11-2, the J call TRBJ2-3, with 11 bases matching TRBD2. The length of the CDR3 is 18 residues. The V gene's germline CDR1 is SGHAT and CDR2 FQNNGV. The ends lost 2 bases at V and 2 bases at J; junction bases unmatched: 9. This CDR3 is CASSLILAGAGSTDTQYF. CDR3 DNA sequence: TGTGCCAGCAGCTTAATACTAGCGGGGGCGGGATCCACAGATACGCAGTATTTT.

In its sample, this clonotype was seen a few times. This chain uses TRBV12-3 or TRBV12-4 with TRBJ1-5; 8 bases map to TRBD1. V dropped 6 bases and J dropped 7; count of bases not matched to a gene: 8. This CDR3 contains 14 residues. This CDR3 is CASSGGQGWQPQHF. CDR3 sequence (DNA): TGTGCCAGCAGCGGCGGACAGGGTTGGCAGCCCCAGCATTTT.